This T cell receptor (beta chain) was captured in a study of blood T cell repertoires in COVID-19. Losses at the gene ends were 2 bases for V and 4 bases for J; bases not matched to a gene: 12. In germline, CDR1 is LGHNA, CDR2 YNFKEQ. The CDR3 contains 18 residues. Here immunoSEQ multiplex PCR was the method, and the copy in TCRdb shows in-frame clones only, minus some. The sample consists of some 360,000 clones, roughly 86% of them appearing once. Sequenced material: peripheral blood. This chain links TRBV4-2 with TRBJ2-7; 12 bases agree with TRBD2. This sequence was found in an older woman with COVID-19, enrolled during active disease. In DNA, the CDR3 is TGTGCCAGCAGCCAAAAACCAAGGACTAGCGGGGCTCTGTACGAGCAGTACTTC. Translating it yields CASSQKPRTSGALYEQYF.